What follows describes a single T cell receptor (beta chain). The data were obtained in a study of blood T cell repertoires in COVID-19. Study-level background: Acute and convalescent COVID-19 specimens originated in the United States, Italy and Spain. The cDNA or gDNA used as material had been derived from T cells, B-cell-depleted T cells, or PBMCs.

Participants had their cohort set by participant-reported clinical history. Authors' processing steps: Quantification of nucleated cells was approximated via reference gene primer amplification. Some clones are missing from TCRdb's copy, which holds only in-frame ones; the method was immunoSEQ multiplex PCR. V, J and clone size were drawn from that table, and D and trimming were deduced from the DNA. The data show around 290,000 clones, with roughly nine tenths seen just once and 1.7% held by the top ten. Sequencing was done on a sample of PBMCs or T cells enriched from blood (not recorded which). The sequence was collected from a woman aged 35 to 49 who had recovered from COVID-19.

The CDR3 loop reads CASTTRKDGNQPQHF. The CDR3 DNA follows: TGTGCCAGCACGACGCGGAAGGATGGCAATCAGCCCCAGCATTTT. This chain joins TRBV6-5 and TRBJ1-5; D unclear. Trimming removed 7 bases from V and 2 bases from J, with 15 bases in between. There are 15 residues in the CDR3. Germline V gene data show CDR1 as MNHEY and CDR2 as SVGAGI.